Listed below are T cell receptor beta chains from one sample, sequenced in a study of shared clonotypes between healthy human individuals. Assay used: immunoSEQ multiplex PCR; TCRdb lists only in-frame clones, some missing. Of 560,000 or so clones listed, 95% to 97% are singletons. The sequenced material came from naive CD8+ T cells sorted from blood. These receptors were obtained from a woman in her twenties or thirties in good health. CDR3s include the opening cysteine and the closing phenylalanine or tryptophan. Each record gives: CDR3 DNA, CDR3 protein, D gene, J gene, V gene, clone size. A D gene is named only where the DNA matches it firmly. Not all rows give a size; the values are once, few, many and, for expanded clones, a class.

CDR3 DNA: TGTGCCAGTAGTCCCCGAGGAGGCTGGGATCAGCCCCAGCATTTT
CDR3 protein: CASSPRGGWDQPQHF
D gene: .
J gene: TRBJ1-5
V gene: TRBV19
clone size: .

CDR3 DNA: TGTGCCAGCAGTTACTCGACTTCTTCCTACAATGAGCAGTTCTTC
CDR3 protein: CASSYSTSSYNEQFF
D gene: .
J gene: TRBJ2-1
V gene: TRBV6-5
clone size: .

CDR3 DNA: TGTGCCAGCTCAGGGGGGAACACTGAAGCTTTCTTT
CDR3 protein: CASSGGNTEAFF
D gene: .
J gene: TRBJ1-1
V gene: TRBV18
clone size: .

CDR3 DNA: TGTGCCAGCAGTTACTCGCTGAAGGACTATGGCTACACCTTC
CDR3 protein: CASSYSLKDYGYTF
D gene: .
J gene: TRBJ1-2
V gene: TRBV6-5
clone size: .

CDR3 DNA: TGTGCCAGCAGCGAAGACCTAGCGGGAGAAGCAGATACGCAGTATTTT
CDR3 protein: CASSEDLAGEADTQYF
D gene: TRBD2
J gene: TRBJ2-3
V gene: TRBV6-1
clone size: .

CDR3 DNA: TGTGCCAGCAGCTTACCCATGACAAACCAAGAGACCCAGTACTTC
CDR3 protein: CASSLPMTNQETQYF
D gene: .
J gene: TRBJ2-5
V gene: TRBV11-2
clone size: .

CDR3 DNA: TGTGCCAGCAGCCAACGCTGGGAGGGAGATACGCAGTATTTT
CDR3 protein: CASSQRWEGDTQYF
D gene: TRBD2
J gene: TRBJ2-3
V gene: TRBV6-1
clone size: .

CDR3 DNA: TGTGCCAGCAGCGAGCTAGCGGGACGCGAGCAGTACTTC
CDR3 protein: CASSELAGREQYF
D gene: TRBD2
J gene: TRBJ2-7
V gene: TRBV16
clone size: .

CDR3 DNA: TGCGCCAGCACCTTGGTCAGGGGGGGAGAGACCCAGTACTTC
CDR3 protein: CASTLVRGGETQYF
D gene: .
J gene: TRBJ2-5
V gene: TRBV5-1
clone size: .

CDR3 DNA: TGCAGCGCTACCGGGACGGGACGCTACAATGAGCAGTTCTTC
CDR3 protein: CSATGTGRYNEQFF
D gene: .
J gene: TRBJ2-1
V gene: TRBV29-1
clone size: .

CDR3 DNA: TGCGCCAGCAGCTTAACTAGCGGACCCCAAGAGACCCAGTACTTC
CDR3 protein: CASSLTSGPQETQYF
D gene: TRBD2
J gene: TRBJ2-5
V gene: TRBV5-1
clone size: .

CDR3 DNA: TGTGCCAGCAGCTTCGGACGTGGGACGGGGGAGCAGTACTTC
CDR3 protein: CASSFGRGTGEQYF
D gene: .
J gene: TRBJ2-7
V gene: TRBV5-4
clone size: .

CDR3 DNA: TGTGCCAGCAGATGGGTCGTAGGGAACACTGAAGCTTTCTTT
CDR3 protein: CASRWVVGNTEAFF
D gene: .
J gene: TRBJ1-1
V gene: TRBV27
clone size: once

CDR3 DNA: TGTGCCAGCAGCCCAAATAATTCACCCCTCCACTTT
CDR3 protein: CASSPNNSPLHF
D gene: .
J gene: TRBJ1-6
V gene: TRBV11-2
clone size: .

CDR3 DNA: TGTGCCAGCAGTTTTCTTGCTTCTGAAGCTTTCTTT
CDR3 protein: CASSFLASEAFF
D gene: .
J gene: TRBJ1-1
V gene: TRBV28
clone size: few

CDR3 DNA: TGCGCCAGCAGCCAAAGGCGCGGGAATAGCGAACCCTACAATGAGCAGTTCTTC
CDR3 protein: CASSQRRGNSEPYNEQFF
D gene: .
J gene: TRBJ2-1
V gene: TRBV4-1
clone size: once

CDR3 DNA: TGTGCCAGCAGTTTGGGGACAGGGGGCTCCTACGAGCAGTACTTC
CDR3 protein: CASSLGTGGSYEQYF
D gene: TRBD1
J gene: TRBJ2-7
V gene: TRBV27
clone size: .

CDR3 DNA: TGTGCCAGTAGTATAAGAGGGACTAGCGGGAGTTCCTACAATGAGCAGTTCTTC
CDR3 protein: CASSIRGTSGSSYNEQFF
D gene: TRBD2
J gene: TRBJ2-1
V gene: TRBV19
clone size: .

CDR3 DNA: TGCGCCAGCAGCCGAGGACTAGTTAGCAAAGATACGCAGTATTTT
CDR3 protein: CASSRGLVSKDTQYF
D gene: TRBD2
J gene: TRBJ2-3
V gene: TRBV4-1
clone size: once

CDR3 DNA: TGTGCCAGCACCATACCCACCGGGGAGCTGTTTTTT
CDR3 protein: CASTIPTGELFF
D gene: .
J gene: TRBJ2-2
V gene: TRBV7-6
clone size: .

CDR3 DNA: TGTGCCAGCAGTTTCGGGACTAGCGGATACAATGAGCAGTTCTTC
CDR3 protein: CASSFGTSGYNEQFF
D gene: TRBD2
J gene: TRBJ2-1
V gene: TRBV28
clone size: .

CDR3 DNA: TGTGCCAGCAGCTTAAGCACTAGCGGATACGGCGGGGAGCTGTTTTTT
CDR3 protein: CASSLSTSGYGGELFF
D gene: TRBD2
J gene: TRBJ2-2
V gene: TRBV7-9
clone size: .

CDR3 DNA: TGCAGCGTGGAAGGGTTATTAGGGGAAGGTGAAAAACTGTTTTTT
CDR3 protein: CSVEGLLGEGEKLFF
D gene: .
J gene: TRBJ1-4
V gene: TRBV29-1
clone size: .

CDR3 DNA: TGCACCAGCTACCCGACGGCAACTAATGAAAAACTGTTTTTT
CDR3 protein: CTSYPTATNEKLFF
D gene: .
J gene: TRBJ1-4
V gene: TRBV1
clone size: .

CDR3 DNA: TGTGCCAGGAGTCGTCGAGACTCCTCGTACCAAGAGACCCAGTACTTC
CDR3 protein: CARSRRDSSYQETQYF
D gene: .
J gene: TRBJ2-5
V gene: TRBV27
clone size: .

CDR3 DNA: TGCAGTGGCTCGGGGCTAGACAATGAGCAGTTCTTC
CDR3 protein: CSGSGLDNEQFF
D gene: .
J gene: TRBJ2-1
V gene: TRBV29-1
clone size: .

CDR3 DNA: TGTGCCAGTAGCCACCGGGACTCTCAACTCTACGAGCAGTACTTC
CDR3 protein: CASSHRDSQLYEQYF
D gene: .
J gene: TRBJ2-7
V gene: TRBV19
clone size: .

CDR3 DNA: TGTGCCAGCATTTCCCGGGGCTTCCATTCGGGACAGGGTTCGGTTGCGATCTCGGGAAACACCATATATTTT
CDR3 protein: CASISRGFHSGQGSVAISGNTIYF
D gene: TRBD1
J gene: TRBJ1-3
V gene: TRBV28
clone size: .

CDR3 DNA: TGCGCCAGCAGTGAGCTAGCGCAACGCTACAATGAGCAGTTCTTC
CDR3 protein: CASSELAQRYNEQFF
D gene: .
J gene: TRBJ2-1
V gene: TRBV10-2
clone size: once

CDR3 DNA: TGTGCCAGCAAGGGACGGCACTTTGGCAGCAATCAGCCCCAGCATTTT
CDR3 protein: CASKGRHFGSNQPQHF
D gene: .
J gene: TRBJ1-5
V gene: TRBV2
clone size: .

CDR3 DNA: TGTGCCAGTAGTATAGTGCGAGAGCCCCAGCATTTT
CDR3 protein: CASSIVREPQHF
D gene: .
J gene: TRBJ1-5
V gene: TRBV19
clone size: .

CDR3 DNA: TGTGCCAGCAGCACCTCTATCGGGCTAGGGGACGAGCAGTACTTC
CDR3 protein: CASSTSIGLGDEQYF
D gene: .
J gene: TRBJ2-7
V gene: TRBV7-9
clone size: .

CDR3 DNA: TGTGCCACCTCGCGGCAGGACGAGCAGTACTTC
CDR3 protein: CATSRQDEQYF
D gene: .
J gene: TRBJ2-7
V gene: TRBV19
clone size: .

CDR3 DNA: TGCGCCAGCAGCCAAGCGATGTTAACGAACTATGGCTACACCTTC
CDR3 protein: CASSQAMLTNYGYTF
D gene: .
J gene: TRBJ1-2
V gene: TRBV4-1
clone size: .

CDR3 DNA: TGTGCCAGCAGTTTACTGGGAGGTGCTAATGAAAAACTGTTTTTT
CDR3 protein: CASSLLGGANEKLFF
D gene: .
J gene: TRBJ1-4
V gene: TRBV28
clone size: once

CDR3 DNA: TGTGCCAGCAGCGTCGGGACAGGCCCGCAAGAGACCCAGTACTTC
CDR3 protein: CASSVGTGPQETQYF
D gene: TRBD1
J gene: TRBJ2-5
V gene: TRBV28
clone size: .

CDR3 DNA: TGTGCCAGCAGTCTTGGACAGGGGCCCTTGTACTTC
CDR3 protein: CASSLGQGPLYF
D gene: TRBD1
J gene: TRBJ2-7
V gene: TRBV28
clone size: .

CDR3 DNA: TGTGCCTGGAGGGCCGGGGTTGAAGCTTTCTTT
CDR3 protein: CAWRAGVEAFF
D gene: .
J gene: TRBJ1-1
V gene: TRBV30
clone size: .

CDR3 DNA: TGTGCCAGCAGCCAAACAGAGGGCACCTACGAGCAGTACTTC
CDR3 protein: CASSQTEGTYEQYF
D gene: .
J gene: TRBJ2-7
V gene: TRBV4-2
clone size: .

CDR3 DNA: TGCAGCGTGGCAGTTTTGGATTCCTACGAGCAGTACTTC
CDR3 protein: CSVAVLDSYEQYF
D gene: .
J gene: TRBJ2-7
V gene: TRBV29-1
clone size: .

CDR3 DNA: TGTGCCAGCATTTACCCGGGGACCAAAAACATTCAGTACTTC
CDR3 protein: CASIYPGTKNIQYF
D gene: .
J gene: TRBJ2-4
V gene: TRBV6-5
clone size: .

CDR3 DNA: TGTGCCAGCAGCTTAGGAGGGTTTCTCTATGGCTACACCTTC
CDR3 protein: CASSLGGFLYGYTF
D gene: .
J gene: TRBJ1-2
V gene: TRBV7-9
clone size: .

CDR3 DNA: TGTGCCAGCAGCTTAGAGGTTGCCACTGAAGCTTTCTTT
CDR3 protein: CASSLEVATEAFF
D gene: .
J gene: TRBJ1-1
V gene: TRBV11-3
clone size: .

CDR3 DNA: TGTGCCAGCAGCACAGAATCTGGGGAAGAGACCCAGTACTTC
CDR3 protein: CASSTESGEETQYF
D gene: .
J gene: TRBJ2-5
V gene: TRBV5-4
clone size: .

CDR3 DNA: TGTGCCAGCAGTTTATCCGGGGTGCCAGTCAATGGCTACACCTTC
CDR3 protein: CASSLSGVPVNGYTF
D gene: .
J gene: TRBJ1-2
V gene: TRBV27
clone size: .

CDR3 DNA: TGCGCCAGCAGCTTCGGTAGCAACTCTGGAAACACCATATATTTT
CDR3 protein: CASSFGSNSGNTIYF
D gene: .
J gene: TRBJ1-3
V gene: TRBV5-1
clone size: .

CDR3 DNA: TGTGCCAGCAGCTTCTTGAGCGGGAGAGGAGGTGAGCAGTTCTTC
CDR3 protein: CASSFLSGRGGEQFF
D gene: TRBD2
J gene: TRBJ2-1
V gene: TRBV7-3
clone size: .

CDR3 DNA: TGCGCCAGCAGCCCACGTCCGGGACAGACTAGGGAGCAGTACTTC
CDR3 protein: CASSPRPGQTREQYF
D gene: .
J gene: TRBJ2-7
V gene: TRBV23-1
clone size: .

CDR3 DNA: TGCGCCAGCAGCCAGTGGGCGGGAGCGTCCTACAATGAGCAGTTCTTC
CDR3 protein: CASSQWAGASYNEQFF
D gene: TRBD2
J gene: TRBJ2-1
V gene: TRBV4-1
clone size: .

CDR3 DNA: TGTGCCAGCAGTTCCCTTACAGGGACCGGGGCCAACGTCCTGACTTTC
CDR3 protein: CASSSLTGTGANVLTF
D gene: .
J gene: TRBJ2-6
V gene: TRBV27
clone size: .

CDR3 DNA: TGCGCCAGCAGCCAAGACAGGGGAGGCTACGAGCAGTACTTC
CDR3 protein: CASSQDRGGYEQYF
D gene: .
J gene: TRBJ2-7
V gene: TRBV4-1
clone size: .

CDR3 DNA: TGTGCCAGCAGCCATCCGGACGGGAAGGACACCGGGGAGCTGTTTTTT
CDR3 protein: CASSHPDGKDTGELFF
D gene: .
J gene: TRBJ2-2
V gene: TRBV7-9
clone size: .

CDR3 DNA: TGCGCCAGCAGCCGTGGGACTAGCGGGAGTTACTACGAGCAGTACTTC
CDR3 protein: CASSRGTSGSYYEQYF
D gene: TRBD2
J gene: TRBJ2-7
V gene: TRBV4-1
clone size: .

CDR3 DNA: TGTGCCAGCAGTTACTCTCCCTCTGGAAACACCATATATTTT
CDR3 protein: CASSYSPSGNTIYF
D gene: .
J gene: TRBJ1-3
V gene: TRBV6-6
clone size: .

CDR3 DNA: TGTGCCAGCAGCCAAGGGGGCTACGAGCAGTACTTC
CDR3 protein: CASSQGGYEQYF
D gene: .
J gene: TRBJ2-7
V gene: TRBV4-2
clone size: .